This entry lists 10 T cell receptor beta chains sequenced from one sample in a study of blood T cell repertoires in COVID-19. Data came from immunoSEQ multiplex PCR; TCRdb stores just in-frame clones and leaves some out. The data hold about 190,000 clones, with roughly 81% observed a single time. Input material: peripheral blood. Receptors originate from a woman of 80 years or more with COVID-19, enrolled during active disease.

The rearrangement joins TRBV25-1 to TRBJ2-1, with 9 bases identical to TRBD2. Looked up from germline, CDR1 is MGHDK and CDR2 is SYGVNS. This CDR3 is built from 16 residues. With V trimmed by 1 base and J by 6 bases, 7 bases remained unmatched. CDR3 in amino acids: CASSELAASGANEQFF. In DNA form, the CDR3 reads TGTGCCAGCAGTGAATTGGCGGCTAGCGGGGCCAATGAGCAGTTCTTC. Variable domain in full (rest from reference TRBV25-1 and TRBJ2-1): EADIYQTPRYLVIGTGKKITLECSQTMGHDKMYWYQQDPGMELHLIHYSYGVNSTEKGDLSSESTVSRIRTEHFPLTLESARPSHTSQYLCASSELAASGANEQFFGPGTRLTVL.

The rearrangement joins TRBV5-1 to TRBJ2-1; 10 bases match TRBD1. With 4 bases clipped from V and 4 bases from J, the junction kept 8 bases outside the gene matches. The CDR3 is 16 amino acids. The germline gives CDR1 SGHRS, CDR2 YFSETQ. This CDR3 reads CASSDNPGQGYNEQFF. CDR3 DNA: TGCGCCAGCAGCGATAATCCGGGACAGGGGTACAATGAGCAGTTCTTC.

This clone was observed once. This rearrangement joins TRBV5-1 to TRBJ1-2, with a possible D match to TRBD1 (5 bases). V was clipped by 5 bases and J by 2 bases, with 19 bases between them. The CDR3 totals 16 residues. Germline-derived CDR1 and CDR2 are SGHRS and YFSETQ. CDR3 sequence: CASRDSAAAGNYGYTF. For the CDR3, the DNA is TGCGCCAGCAGGGATTCGGCCGCGGCAGGGAACTATGGCTACACCTTC.

This clone was seen only once. V is TRBV5-4 and J is TRBJ2-7, with D uncertain. V was clipped by 0 bases and J by 5 bases, with 9 bases between them. Germline V gene data show CDR1 as SGHNT and CDR2 as YYREEE (reference sequence). The CDR3 sequence is 13 residues long. Here the CDR3 reads CASSLASSDEQYF. CDR3 nucleotides: TGTGCCAGCAGCTTGGCCTCATCAGACGAGCAGTACTTC.

This sequence joins TRBV29-1 and TRBJ1-2; possible D gene TRBD1, 6 bases. CDR1 and CDR2 (germline): SQVTM, ANQGSEA. V lost 3 bases to trimming and J lost 3 bases, with 11 bases between them. The CDR3 consists of 13 residues. The CDR3 reads CSVDGTPHYGYTF. DNA for the CDR3: TGCAGCGTTGATGGGACACCCCACTATGGCTACACCTTC.

This chain uses TRBV4-1 with TRBJ2-5; D unresolved. The CDR3 runs 14 residues. CDR1 and CDR2 (germline): MGHRA, YSYEKL. V gave up 0 bases and J gave up 4 bases, with 9 bases separating them. The CDR3 DNA sequence: TGCGCCAGCAGCCAAGATTTAGACACAGAGACCCAGTACTTC. Translated: CASSQDLDTETQYF.

J is TRBJ2-3 and V is TRBV10-3, with 14 nucleotides matching TRBD2. CDR1 ENHRY and CDR2 SYGVKD come from the germline V gene. The junction had 9 bases not matched to a gene; V was cut back by 4 bases and J by 3 bases. The CDR3 totals 18 residues. The CDR3 bases are TGTGCCATCAGTGTTGGCAGCAGACTAGCGGGGGGGACAGATACGCAGTATTTT. As protein: CAISVGSRLAGGTDTQYF.

The rearrangement joins TRBV7-9 to TRBJ2-5, with 7 bases identical to TRBD2. CDR3 length: 15 amino acids. V shed 3 bases, J shed 5 bases, and the junction held 9 bases outside the gene matches. Germline CDR1 and CDR2: SEHNR and FQNEAQ (reference sequence). CDR3 DNA sequence: TGTGCCAGCAGCTTTGCCAGCGGGACTAAGGAGACCCAGTACTTC. Its translation: CASSFASGTKETQYF.

Of note for this clone: The same CDR3 is also encoded by other DNA sequences in this sample. The chain carries TRBV9 and TRBJ2-1, with 8 positions matching TRBD2. This CDR3 comprises 15 residues. V gave up 0 bases and J gave up 4 bases; unmatched junction bases: 3. Germline CDR1 and CDR2: SGDLS and YYNGEE. CDR3 sequence (DNA): TGTGCCAGCAGCGTAGGAGCGGGGGCGTACAATGAGCAGTTCTTC. Translating gives CASSVGAGAYNEQFF.

This sequence joins TRBV2 and TRBJ2-5; D is perhaps TRBD2 (7 bases). V was cut by 4 bases and J by 5 bases, with 14 bases left in between. The CDR3 has 14 residues. Germline V CDR1 and CDR2: SNHLY, FYNNEI. Here the CDR3 DNA reads TGTGCCAGCAGTGTCAGCAGGGGAGGGGAGACCCAGTACTTC. It encodes CASSVSRGGETQYF.